This TCR beta chain originates from a study of Ad26.COV2.S vaccination and SARS-CoV-2 variants. Study context: Intramuscular Ad26.COV2.S doses were given once or twice, 56 days apart.

This clone came up a few times. Assay used: immunoSEQ multiplex PCR; TCRdb lists only in-frame clones, some missing. Here the sample spans some 290,000 clones, approximately 86% being singletons. Treatment reported: about 20 received Ad26.COV2.S at low or high dose, single or two shots; a few received placebo; per-sample allocation not given. Sample collection was performed on day 63 after the first vaccine or placebo injection. Within Boston, the person who donated was an adult of 18-55 years. This CDR3 has 14 amino acids. The V gene's germline CDR1 is LNHDA and CDR2 SQIVND (reference sequence). V lost 2 bases to trimming and J lost 1 base, with 9 bases between them.

This clonotype originated in a person aged 18 to 59 who received the Ad26.COV2.S COVID-19 vaccine or a placebo. V is TRBV19 and J is TRBJ2-7, with D maybe TRBD2 (5 bases). Source: peripheral blood, taken in a trial of Ad26.COV2.S vaccine versus placebo. CDR3 nucleotides: TGTGCCAGTAGTATATCCCGGGAATCCTACGAGCAGTACTTC. Translation: CASSISRESYEQYF.